The clone carrying this TCR beta chain has only a few counts. Unique molecular identifiers were incorporated during preparation of the TCRbeta library. TCRdb called the PCR reads again in MiXCR, with one record for every CDR3 protein. The data hold under 150,000 distinct CDR3 sequences, with about 9.5% observed a single time. The V and J ends lost 5 bases and 1 base respectively, with 24 bases between them. The V gene's germline CDR1 is MNHEY and CDR2 SMNVEV (reference sequence). CDR3 size: 18 residues. These data come from a study of T-cell reconstitution after alpha-beta-depleted transplantation in children.

The sequence was obtained from a girl under three years old who had a stem cell transplant for combined immunodeficiency, so the T cells may come from the graft donor. The chain joins TRBV27 to TRBJ2-7; perhaps TRBD1 as D (8 bases). The sample here was PBMCs, mostly from graft donor cells, taken 180 days after TCRalphabeta/CD19-depleted stem cell transplant. DNA for the CDR3: TGTGCCAGCAGTCCCTTCCGACAGGGGAGGGTCCCATCCTACGAGCAGTACTTC. Translation: CASSPFRQGRVPSYEQYF.